These 20 T cell receptor beta chains originate from one sample sequenced in a study of naive and memory T cell subsets. The beta constant-region primer was an equimolar mix of two oligonucleotides covering TRBC1 and TRBC2. Each CDR3 protein is one row after TCRdb ran MiXCR on the UMI-ligation and nested PCR reads. The sample shows around 160,000 distinct CDR3 sequences, about 15% of them seen only once. Material: naive CD4+ T cells from blood. The source of these receptors is a human donor in good health.

This clonotype came up a few times. The chain combines TRBV20-1 with TRBJ2-5; no reliable D call. The CDR3 length is 14 residues. V was trimmed by 3 bases and J by 0 bases, leaving 11 bases between them. CDR1 and CDR2 (germline): DFQATT, SNEGSKA (reference sequence). The CDR3 nucleotides read TGCAGTGCTAGCACGCGGACGTACCAAGAGACCCAGTACTTC. It translates to CSASTRTYQETQYF.

This clonotype was picked up many times. V and J are TRBV28 and TRBJ2-5; D may be TRBD1 or TRBD2 (5 bases each). CDR1 is MDHEN, CDR2 SYDVKM, per germline. The V and J ends lost 11 bases and 4 bases respectively, with 17 bases between them. The CDR3 length is 13 residues. The CDR3 region is CAVDWGSAETQYF. In DNA, the CDR3 is TGTGCCGTTGACTGGGGGAGCGCAGAGACCCAGTACTTC.

This clonotype was seen more than once but under ten times. V is TRBV5-1 and J is TRBJ2-3, with D possibly being TRBD1 or TRBD2 (6 bases each). V was trimmed by 4 bases and J by 4 bases, leaving 16 bases between them. This CDR3 has 15 amino acids. Germline assignment: CDR1 SGHRS and CDR2 YFSETQ. The CDR3 nucleotides are TGCGCCAGCAGCACCGCCGGGGGCCAGTCAGATACGCAGTATTTT. It translates to CASSTAGGQSDTQYF.

The V and J genes are TRBV10-3 and TRBJ1-6; 7 nucleotides line up with TRBD1. J lost 1 base, V lost 1 base, and 4 bases had no gene match. Germline-derived CDR1 and CDR2 are ENHRY and SYGVKD. The CDR3 has 17 residues. CDR3 amino acids: CAISELRGRSYNSPLHF. DNA of the CDR3: TGTGCCATCAGTGAGTTGAGGGGGCGATCCTATAATTCACCCCTCCACTTT.

The chain links TRBV5-1 to TRBJ2-6; no definite D call. Between the trimmed V and J ends, which lost 4 bases and 0 bases, there was a span of 11 bases. This CDR3 spans 16 amino acids. Germline CDR1 and CDR2: SGHRS and YFSETQ. CDR3 nucleotide sequence: TGCGCCAGCAGCGATACGTCATCCTCTGGGGCCAACGTCCTGACTTTC. As protein: CASSDTSSSGANVLTF.

The chain couples TRBV28 to TRBJ2-3, with a weak D call TRBD2 (6 bases). The germline V and J ends were trimmed by 7 bases and 5 bases, with 19 bases remaining between them. Germline V lookup: CDR1 MDHEN, CDR2 SYDVKM. The CDR3 totals 15 residues. The DNA of the CDR3 is TGTGCCAGCACTCCGGCAGGAGGGGCGAGAGATACGCAGTATTTT. It translates to CASTPAGGARDTQYF.

The chain employs TRBV9 and TRBJ1-1; tentative D call: TRBD1 (6 bases). The germline CDR1 and CDR2 sequences are SGDLS and YYNGEE. The germline V and J ends were trimmed by 0 bases and 4 bases, with 7 bases remaining between them. The CDR3 contains 13 residues. The CDR3 is CASSVATGTEAFF. The CDR3 DNA sequence: TGTGCCAGCAGCGTAGCGACAGGCACTGAAGCTTTCTTT.

This clonotype appeared a single time. The CDR3 DNA reads TGTGCCAGTAGTATGAGAGGGATGAACACTGAAGCTTTCTTT. It is translated as CASSMRGMNTEAFF. The V and J genes are TRBV19 and TRBJ1-1; D is ambiguous. V dropped 3 bases and J dropped 0 bases, with 8 bases sitting between them. Per the germline V gene, CDR1 is LNHDA and CDR2 is SQIVND (reference sequence). This CDR3 has 14 residues.

This clonotype appeared a single time. The chain is built from TRBV29-1 and TRBJ2-1; D perhaps matches TRBD2 (6 bases). With 4 bases removed from V and 9 bases from J, the gap between germline ends came to 13 bases. Germline V gene sequence: CDR1 SQVTM, CDR2 ANQGSEA. The CDR3 is 12 residues long. The CDR3 here is CSVVTFGGEQFF. CDR3 sequence (DNA): TGCAGCGTTGTAACTTTCGGGGGTGAGCAGTTCTTC.

The table lists this clonotype with a few counts. The J gene is TRBJ2-2, the V gene TRBV18; 7 bases align to TRBD1. Germline V gene sequence: CDR1 KGHSH, CDR2 LQKENI. The junction had 5 bases not matched to a gene; V was cut back by 3 bases and J by 1 base. CDR3 size: 16 residues. The CDR3, as DNA: TGTGCCAGCTCACCGCAGCGGACAGGGAACACCGGGGAGCTGTTTTTT. It yields the protein CASSPQRTGNTGELFF. The full variable domain, in which reference TRBV18 and TRBJ2-2 provide the parts outside the CDR3, is NAGVMQNPRHLVRRRGQEARLRCSPMKGHSHVYWYRQLPEEGLKFMVYLQKENIIDESGMPKERFSAEFPKEGPSILRIQQVVRGDSAAYFCASSPQRTGNTGELFFGEGSRLTVL.

The chain employs TRBV28 and TRBJ2-7; possible D gene TRBD2, 5 bases. CDR1 is MDHEN, CDR2 SYDVKM, per germline. The CDR3 runs to 13 residues. Trimming removed 4 bases at V and 6 bases at J, with 13 bases between. This CDR3 reads CASSSPTRIEQYF. DNA of the CDR3: TGTGCCAGCAGTTCCCCCACTAGGATCGAGCAGTACTTC.

This clonotype has only a few counts. J is TRBJ2-1 and V is TRBV14, with 12 bases lining up with TRBD2. Germline-derived CDR1 and CDR2 are SGHDN and FVKESK. The junction had 11 bases not matched to a gene; V was cut back by 5 bases and J by 0 bases. CDR3 length: 19 residues. The DNA for the CDR3 is TGTGCCAGCAGCAAGAGAGGTCTAGCGGGAGGGAGCTCCTACAATGAGCAGTTCTTC. As protein: CASSKRGLAGGSSYNEQFF.

The V gene is TRBV29-1, the J gene TRBJ2-5; 7 nucleotides match TRBD2. The CDR3 runs to 13 residues. Germline V lookup: CDR1 SQVTM, CDR2 ANQGSEA. V dropped 3 bases and J dropped 5; count of bases not matched to a gene: 6. This chain's CDR3 is CSVDRGGHETQYF. The CDR3 coding sequence is TGCAGCGTTGATCGGGGAGGGCATGAGACCCAGTACTTC.

The chain carries TRBV27 and TRBJ1-6, with a tentative D call TRBD1 (5 bases). Germline V CDR1 and CDR2: MNHEY, SMNVEV (reference sequence). The CDR3 consists of 15 residues. Trimming took 3 bases from V and 0 from J, leaving 6 bases between them. CDR3 sequence reads: CASSFQGSYNSPLHF. In DNA form, the CDR3 reads TGTGCCAGCAGTTTCCAGGGCTCCTATAATTCACCCCTCCACTTT.

V is TRBV7-2 and J is TRBJ2-7; D may be TRBD1 or TRBD2 (5 bases each). V lost 7 bases and J 1 base, leaving 17 bases between the germline ends. The CDR3 is 15 amino acids. The germline V gene encodes CDR1 SGHTA and CDR2 FQGNSA. The CDR3 bases are TGTGCCAGCAAGCAGACCGGGACGTATTCCTACGAGCAGTACTTC. It translates to CASKQTGTYSYEQYF.

The rearrangement uses TRBV28 and TRBJ2-7; D gene ambiguous. This CDR3 has 14 amino acids. V lost 3 bases and J 2 bases, leaving 11 bases between the germline ends. In germline, CDR1 is MDHEN, CDR2 SYDVKM. The CDR3 coding sequence is TGTGCCAGCAGTTTTTTCTTACGCACCTACGAGCAGTACTTC. Translated: CASSFFLRTYEQYF.

This sequence joins TRBV10-1 and TRBJ2-3, with 13 bases that match TRBD2. The CDR3 has 17 amino acids. V lost 0 bases to trimming and J lost 5 bases; unmatched junction nucleotides: 5. Germline V gives CDR1 WNHNN, CDR2 SYGVQD (reference sequence). CDR3 nucleotide sequence: TGCGCCAGCAGTGAGTCGGGACTAGCGGGATGGGTAGATACGCAGTATTTT. It translates to CASSESGLAGWVDTQYF.

The chain couples TRBV5-1 to TRBJ2-7, with 7 bases lining up with TRBD1. With V trimmed by 5 bases and J by 2 bases, 10 bases remained unmatched. The CDR3 runs 15 residues. Germline V lookup: CDR1 SGHRS, CDR2 YFSETQ. CDR3 coding DNA: TGCGCCAGCAGACGAGACGAGGGACAGACCTACGAGCAGTACTTC. Amino acid sequence: CASRRDEGQTYEQYF.

This clonotype was picked up a small number of times. The chain employs TRBV5-1 and TRBJ2-3; TRBD2 matches 8 bases. Unmatched junction bases numbered 11, after V lost 6 bases and J lost 5 bases. Germline assignment: CDR1 SGHRS and CDR2 YFSETQ. The CDR3 length is 15 residues. The CDR3 DNA reads as TGCGCCAGCACCCCCGGGGGGGGCCGGGGAGATACGCAGTATTTT. Its translation is CASTPGGGRGDTQYF. The whole variable domain, remainder taken from reference TRBV5-1 and TRBJ2-3, is KAGVTQTPRYLIKTRGQQVTLSCSPISGHRSVSWYQQTPGQGLQFLFEYFSETQRNKGNFPGRFSGRQFSNSRSEMNVSTLELGDSALYLCASTPGGGRGDTQYFGPGTRLTVL.

This clonotype appeared a few times. The rearrangement links TRBV20-1 to TRBJ2-7; TRBD2 might be the D (6 bases). The V gene's germline CDR1 is DFQATT and CDR2 SNEGSKA (reference sequence). CDR3 length: 13 residues. V lost 5 bases and J 7 bases, leaving 18 bases between the germline ends. The CDR3 nucleotides are TGCAGTGCTTGGAGGGCCCCACTACAGGAGCAGTACTTC. As protein: CSAWRAPLQEQYF.